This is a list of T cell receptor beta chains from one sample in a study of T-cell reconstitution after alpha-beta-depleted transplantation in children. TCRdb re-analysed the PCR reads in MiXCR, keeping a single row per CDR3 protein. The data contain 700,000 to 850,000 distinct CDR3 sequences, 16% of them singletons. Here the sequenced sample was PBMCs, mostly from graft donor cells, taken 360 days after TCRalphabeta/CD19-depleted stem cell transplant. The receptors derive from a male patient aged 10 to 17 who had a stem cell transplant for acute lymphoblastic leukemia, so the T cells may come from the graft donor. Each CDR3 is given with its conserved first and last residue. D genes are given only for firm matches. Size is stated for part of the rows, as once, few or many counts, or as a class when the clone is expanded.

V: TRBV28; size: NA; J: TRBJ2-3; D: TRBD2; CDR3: CASSPLLAGDGPDTQYF; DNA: TGTGCCAGCAGTCCCCTCCTAGCGGGAGACGGACCAGATACGCAGTATTTT
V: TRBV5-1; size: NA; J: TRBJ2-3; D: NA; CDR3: CASSLEGGSSTDTQYF; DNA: TGCGCCAGCAGCTTGGAAGGAGGGAGCTCCACAGATACGCAGTATTTT
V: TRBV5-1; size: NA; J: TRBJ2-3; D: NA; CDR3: CASSLTLNRAPRDTDTQYF; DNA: TGCGCCAGCAGCTTGACCCTCAACAGGGCTCCCCGGGACACAGATACGCAGTATTTT
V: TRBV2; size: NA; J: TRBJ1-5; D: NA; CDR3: CASSETEYSNQPQHF; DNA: TGTGCCAGCAGTGAGACAGAGTATAGCAATCAGCCCCAGCATTTT
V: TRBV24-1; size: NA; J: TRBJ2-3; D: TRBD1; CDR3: CATSIGQGADTQYF; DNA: TGTGCCACCAGTATTGGACAGGGTGCAGATACGCAGTATTTT
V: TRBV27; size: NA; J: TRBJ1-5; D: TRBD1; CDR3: CASSLYPVRGLGQPQHF; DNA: TGTGCCAGCAGTTTATATCCCGTCAGGGGGTTGGGTCAGCCCCAGCATTTT
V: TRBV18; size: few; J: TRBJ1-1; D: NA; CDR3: CASSSNAGVLNTEAFF; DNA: TGTGCCAGCTCAAGCAATGCAGGGGTTCTGAACACTGAAGCTTTCTTT
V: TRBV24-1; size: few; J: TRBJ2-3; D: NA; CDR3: CATSDLRRGGTDTQYF; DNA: TGTGCCACCAGTGATTTGCGGCGGGGCGGTACAGATACGCAGTATTTT
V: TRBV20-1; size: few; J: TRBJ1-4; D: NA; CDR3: CSADQGDKLFF; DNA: TGCAGTGCTGACCAGGGTGATAAACTGTTTTTT
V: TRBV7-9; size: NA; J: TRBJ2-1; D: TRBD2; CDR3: CASSVLGLAGNNEQFF; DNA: TGTGCCAGCAGCGTACTGGGACTAGCGGGGAACAATGAGCAGTTCTTC
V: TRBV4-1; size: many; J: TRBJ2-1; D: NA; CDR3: CASSQALLSSYNEQFF; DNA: TGCGCCAGCAGCCAAGCTTTACTGAGCTCCTACAATGAGCAGTTCTTC
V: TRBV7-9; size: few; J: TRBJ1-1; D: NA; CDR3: CASNNAGVETEAFF; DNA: TGTGCCAGCAACAATGCAGGGGTGGAGACTGAAGCTTTCTTT
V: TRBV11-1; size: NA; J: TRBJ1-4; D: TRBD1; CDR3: CASSTDRGRHATNEKLFF; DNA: TGTGCCAGCAGTACGGACAGGGGCCGCCATGCAACTAATGAAAAACTGTTTTTT
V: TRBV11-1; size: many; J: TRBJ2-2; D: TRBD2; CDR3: CASSLLAENTGELFF; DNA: TGTGCCAGCTCTCTTCTAGCGGAAAACACCGGGGAGCTGTTTTTT
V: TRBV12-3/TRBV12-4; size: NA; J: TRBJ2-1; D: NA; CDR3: CASSLRLTWSSYNEQFF; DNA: TGTGCCAGCAGTTTACGCCTGACTTGGAGCTCCTACAATGAGCAGTTCTTC
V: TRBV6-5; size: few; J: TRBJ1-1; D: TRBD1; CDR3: CASSSGTGIRNTEAFF; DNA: TGTGCCAGCAGTTCCGGGACAGGGATAAGAAACACTGAAGCTTTCTTT
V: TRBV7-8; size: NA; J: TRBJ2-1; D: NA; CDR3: CASSFVGGLSYNEQFF; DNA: TGTGCCAGCAGCTTCGTCGGGGGTCTCTCCTACAATGAGCAGTTCTTC
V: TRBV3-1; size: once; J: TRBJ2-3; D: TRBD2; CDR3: CASSRGGLAGGDTQYF; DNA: TGTGCCTCCTCCCGCGGGGGACTAGCCGGCGGAGATACGCAGTATTTT
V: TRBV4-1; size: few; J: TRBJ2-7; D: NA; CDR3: CASSHDRLEQYF; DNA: TGCGCCAGCAGCCACGACCGGCTCGAGCAGTACTTC
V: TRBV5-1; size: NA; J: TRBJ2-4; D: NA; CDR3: CASSSVGGGNIQYF; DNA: TGCGCCAGCAGCTCCGTGGGGGGAGGAAACATTCAGTACTTC
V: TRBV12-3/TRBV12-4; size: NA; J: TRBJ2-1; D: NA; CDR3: CASIYGYNEQFF; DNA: TGTGCCAGCATCTACGGTTACAATGAGCAGTTCTTC
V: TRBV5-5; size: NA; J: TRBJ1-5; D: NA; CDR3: CASSLVRAYPQHF; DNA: TGTGCCAGCAGCTTGGTCAGGGCTTACCCGCAGCATTTT
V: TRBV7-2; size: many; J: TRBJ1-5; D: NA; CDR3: CASSTGYNQPQHF; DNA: TGTGCCAGCAGCACTGGTTACAATCAGCCCCAGCATTTT
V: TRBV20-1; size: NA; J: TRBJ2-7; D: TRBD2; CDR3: CSGGTTRGSYEQYF; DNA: TGCAGTGGCGGGACTACCCGAGGCTCCTACGAGCAGTACTTC
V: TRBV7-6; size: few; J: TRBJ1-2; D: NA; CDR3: CASSLESGVYGYTF; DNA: TGTGCCAGCAGCTTAGAATCAGGGGTCTATGGCTACACCTTC
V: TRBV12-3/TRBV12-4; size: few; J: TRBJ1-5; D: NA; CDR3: CASSSAGGEQPQHF; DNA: TGTGCCAGCAGTTCGGCCGGGGGGGAGCAGCCCCAGCATTTT
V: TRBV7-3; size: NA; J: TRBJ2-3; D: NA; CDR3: CASSPLGGTGTDTQYF; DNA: TGTGCCAGCAGCCCGTTGGGCGGGACGGGCACAGATACGCAGTATTTT
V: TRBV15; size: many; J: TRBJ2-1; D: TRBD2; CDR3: CATKTGISGRVPIHEQFF; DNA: TGTGCCACCAAGACCGGCATTAGCGGGAGGGTACCAATTCATGAGCAGTTCTTC
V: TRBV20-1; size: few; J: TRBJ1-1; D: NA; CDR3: CSARDIRNTEAFF; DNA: TGCAGTGCTAGAGATATAAGGAACACTGAAGCTTTCTTT
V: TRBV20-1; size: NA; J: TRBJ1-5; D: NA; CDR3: CSARDEEIRNQPQHF; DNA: TGCAGTGCTAGAGATGAGGAAATCAGGAATCAGCCCCAGCATTTT
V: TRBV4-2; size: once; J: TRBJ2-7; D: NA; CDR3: CASSQERLAREQYF; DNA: TGTGCCAGCAGCCAAGAAAGGCTAGCTCGCGAGCAGTACTTC
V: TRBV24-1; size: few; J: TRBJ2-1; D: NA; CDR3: CATSDPRTNPSSYNEQFF; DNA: TGTGCCACCAGTGATCCTAGGACTAACCCTAGCTCCTACAATGAGCAGTTCTTC
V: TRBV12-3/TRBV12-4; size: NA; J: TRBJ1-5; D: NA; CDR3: CASRYQGSQPQHF; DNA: TGTGCCAGCAGATATCAGGGGAGTCAGCCCCAGCATTTT
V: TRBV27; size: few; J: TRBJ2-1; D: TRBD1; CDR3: CASSLTGQGRGYYNEQFF; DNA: TGTGCCAGCAGTTTAACGGGACAGGGGAGGGGGTACTACAATGAGCAGTTCTTC
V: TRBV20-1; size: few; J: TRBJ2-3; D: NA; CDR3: CSAIGTLPDTQYF; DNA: TGCAGTGCTATTGGGACTTTACCAGATACGCAGTATTTT
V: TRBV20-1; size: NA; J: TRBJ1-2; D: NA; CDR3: CSARENYGYTF; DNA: TGCAGTGCTCGGGAGAACTATGGCTACACCTTC
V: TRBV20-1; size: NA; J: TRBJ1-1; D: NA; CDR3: CSAASGTRNTEAFF; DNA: TGCAGTGCTGCCTCCGGGACGAGAAACACTGAAGCTTTCTTT
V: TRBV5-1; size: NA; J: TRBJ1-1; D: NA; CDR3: CASSLGQSYTEAFF; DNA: TGCGCCAGCAGCCTCGGACAGTCATACACTGAAGCTTTCTTT
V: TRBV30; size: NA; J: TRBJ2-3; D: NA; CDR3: CACEQGEGTDTQYF; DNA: TGTGCCTGCGAACAGGGAGAGGGCACAGATACGCAGTATTTT
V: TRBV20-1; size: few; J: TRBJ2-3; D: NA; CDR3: CSAITGAITDTQYF; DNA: TGCAGTGCCATCACGGGGGCTATCACAGATACGCAGTATTTT
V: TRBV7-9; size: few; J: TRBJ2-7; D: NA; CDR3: CASSTPLAPYEQYF; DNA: TGTGCCAGCAGCACGCCGCTAGCGCCCTACGAGCAGTACTTC
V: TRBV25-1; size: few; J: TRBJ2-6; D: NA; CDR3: CASSDRGGSSGANVLTF; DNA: TGTGCCAGCAGTGACCGTGGGGGCAGCTCTGGGGCCAACGTCCTGACTTTC
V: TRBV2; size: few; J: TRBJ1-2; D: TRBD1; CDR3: CASRGADRGIFNYGYTF; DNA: TGTGCCAGCAGAGGGGCGGACAGGGGGATCTTTAACTATGGCTACACCTTC